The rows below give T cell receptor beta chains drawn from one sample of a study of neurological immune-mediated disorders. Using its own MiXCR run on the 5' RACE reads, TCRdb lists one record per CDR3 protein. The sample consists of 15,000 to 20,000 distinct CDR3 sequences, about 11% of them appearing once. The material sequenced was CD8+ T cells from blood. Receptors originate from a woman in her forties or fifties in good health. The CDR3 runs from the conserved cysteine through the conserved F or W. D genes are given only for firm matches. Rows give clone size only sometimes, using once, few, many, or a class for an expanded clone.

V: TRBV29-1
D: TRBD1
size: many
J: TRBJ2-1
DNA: TGCAGCGTTGAAGATGCACCGGGACAGGGGGCCGAGCAGTTCTTC
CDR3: CSVEDAPGQGAEQFF

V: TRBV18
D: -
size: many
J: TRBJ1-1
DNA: TGTGCCAGCTCACCAGATACGGGACATCCAACAAGTGAAGCTTTCTTT
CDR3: CASSPDTGHPTSEAFF

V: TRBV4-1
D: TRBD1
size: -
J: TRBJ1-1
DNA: TGCGCCAGCAGCCAAGATTGGGACAGGGGGACTGAAGCTTTCTTT
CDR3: CASSQDWDRGTEAFF

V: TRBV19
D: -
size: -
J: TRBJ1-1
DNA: TGTGCCAGTAGTATAAATCGAGCCTCCTGGGACACTGAAGCTTTCTTT
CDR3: CASSINRASWDTEAFF

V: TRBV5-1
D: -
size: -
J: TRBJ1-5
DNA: TGCGCCAGCAGCTTGACAGGCGTGTCCAGTCAGCCCCAGCATTTT
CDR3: CASSLTGVSSQPQHF

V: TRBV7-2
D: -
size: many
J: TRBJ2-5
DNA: TGTGCCAGCAGCGCCCGGACCTTCACCGAGACCCAGTACTTC
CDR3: CASSARTFTETQYF

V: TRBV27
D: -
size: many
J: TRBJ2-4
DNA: TGTGCCAGCTGGGGGCGTCTAGCCAAAAACATTCAGTACTTC
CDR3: CASWGRLAKNIQYF

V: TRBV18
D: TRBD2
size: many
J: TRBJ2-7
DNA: TGTGCCAGCTCACCAACAGCGGGAGGGCCCCACGAGCAGTACTTC
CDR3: CASSPTAGGPHEQYF

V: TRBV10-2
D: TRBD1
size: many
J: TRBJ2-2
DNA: TGCGCCAGCAGTGAGTTAAGGACAGGGGGCTCCGGGGAGCTGTTTTTT
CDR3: CASSELRTGGSGELFF

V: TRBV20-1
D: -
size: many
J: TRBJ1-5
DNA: TGCAGTGCTAGAGATAAAACAGCATACAATCAGCCCCAGCATTTT
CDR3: CSARDKTAYNQPQHF

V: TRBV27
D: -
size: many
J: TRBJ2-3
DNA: TGTGCCAGCAGTTCCGACCCGCGGGGGCCATTCACAGATACGCAGTATTTT
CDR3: CASSSDPRGPFTDTQYF

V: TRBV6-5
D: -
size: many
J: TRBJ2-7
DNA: TGTGCCAGCAGTTACTCGACAGGCCAGGAGCAGTACTTC
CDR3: CASSYSTGQEQYF

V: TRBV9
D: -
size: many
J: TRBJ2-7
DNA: TGTGCCAGCACCCTCTACCCAGGGGCAAGCTCCTACGAGCAGTACTTC
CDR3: CASTLYPGASSYEQYF

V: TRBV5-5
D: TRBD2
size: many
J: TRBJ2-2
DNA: TGTGCCAGCAGCTGGACCTGGGTACTAGCGGGAGAAACCGGGGAGCTGTTTTTT
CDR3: CASSWTWVLAGETGELFF

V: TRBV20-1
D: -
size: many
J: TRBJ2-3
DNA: TGCAGTGCTAGAGTAAAAGGGACTAGCACAGATACGCAGTATTTT
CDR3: CSARVKGTSTDTQYF

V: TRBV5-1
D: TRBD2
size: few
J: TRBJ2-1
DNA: TGCGCCAGCAGCTTGTCACTAGCGAGGGTCAATGAGCAGTTCTTC
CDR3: CASSLSLARVNEQFF

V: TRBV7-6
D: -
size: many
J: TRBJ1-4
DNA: TGTGCCAGCAGTCAACAGGGTTTCTCGGAACTGTTTTTT
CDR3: CASSQQGFSELFF